At least ten counts were recorded for the clone carrying this TCR beta chain. Its specificity is not known. This record comes from a study of T cell repertoires in cytomegalovirus infection. The CDR3 runs to 14 residues. Trimming pared 3 bases from V and 4 bases from J, leaving 11 bases between. Germline CDR1 and CDR2: SGHVS and FQNEAQ. MiXCR, applied by TCRdb to the reads, yields one record per CDR3 protein. The repertoire holds some 700,000 distinct CDR3 sequences, with around a third as singletons. V usage is TRBV7-8 and J usage is TRBJ2-3, with D uncertain. The source is a human donor in good health (CMV status not recorded). Some clones in this sample may be carry-over from other donors' samples. Here the sequenced sample was cultured PBMCs, taken from culture after CMV antigen stimulation. The CDR3, as DNA: TGTGCCAGCAGCTTTCCCGGGTCACCAGATACGCAGTATTTT. Protein: CASSFPGSPDTQYF.